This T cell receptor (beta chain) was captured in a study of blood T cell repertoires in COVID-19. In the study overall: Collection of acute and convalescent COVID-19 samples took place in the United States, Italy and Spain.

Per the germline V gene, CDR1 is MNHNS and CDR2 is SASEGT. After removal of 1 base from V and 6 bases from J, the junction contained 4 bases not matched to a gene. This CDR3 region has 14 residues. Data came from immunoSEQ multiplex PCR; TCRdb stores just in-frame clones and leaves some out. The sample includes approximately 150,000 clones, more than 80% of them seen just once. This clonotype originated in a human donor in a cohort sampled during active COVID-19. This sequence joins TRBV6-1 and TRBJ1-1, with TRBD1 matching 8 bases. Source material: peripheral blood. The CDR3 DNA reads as TGTGCCAGCAGTGAAGACAGGGGGGCAGCTGAAGCTTTCTTT. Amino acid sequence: CASSEDRGAAEAFF.